This entry is about one TCR beta chain. The antigen remains undetermined. With 60 Vbeta and 13 Jbeta primers, the PCR was carried out. Here immunoSEQ multiplex PCR was the method, and the copy in TCRdb shows in-frame clones only, minus some. Of over 200,000 clones listed, approximately 70% were seen once; the top ten hold 1.8%. This CDR3 is built from 16 residues. The germline V gene has CDR1 SGDLS and CDR2 YYNGEE. The V end was cut by 0 bases, the J end by 2 bases, with 11 bases between. The sample originates from a study of cytomegalovirus exposure and HLA in healthy donors. Overall study results and limits: Some V segments, TRBV6-2 and TRBV6-3 among them, were indistinguishable and were therefore excluded.

The material sequenced was PBMCs. This rearrangement joins TRBV9 to TRBJ2-2; unclear D gene. The clonotype comes from a woman aged 25-40 years in good health and CMV-seronegative. The CDR3 here is CASSVALIGNTGELFF. In DNA, the CDR3 is TGTGCCAGCAGCGTAGCTTTGATCGGTAACACCGGGGAGCTGTTTTTT. Full variable domain (remainder filled in from reference TRBV9 and TRBJ2-2): DSGVTQTPKHLITATGQRVTLRCSPRSGDLSVYWYQQSLDQGLQFLIQYYNGEERAKGNILERFSAQQFPDLHSELNLSSLELGDSALYFCASSVALIGNTGELFFGEGSRLTVL.